Below are 9 T cell receptor beta chains sequenced from a single sample in a study of blood T cell repertoires in COVID-19 (dated by TCRdb to 2020 to 2022). Library method: the immunoSEQ multiplex PCR assay. TCRdb stores this immuneACCESS table with in-frame sequences only. Part of the clones is absent; in the studies checked, under half of the shortfall reflects unresolved V genes, and no reason is known for the rest. The sample records about 110,000 clones, about four fifths of which are singletons. Approximately 4.1% of the sample belongs to the ten largest clones. The sample comprised peripheral blood. The source is a woman between 65 and 79 years old with acute or convalescent COVID-19.

The CDR3 sequence is CASGAGGPTDTQYF. CDR3 DNA sequence: TGTGCCAGCGGTGCAGGGGGGCCCACAGATACGCAGTATTTT. The rearrangement links TRBV28 to TRBJ2-3; D may be TRBD1 (7 bases). Germline CDR1 reads MDHEN; CDR2 reads SYDVKM. V was clipped by 8 bases and J by 2 bases, with 14 bases between them. The CDR3 is 14 amino acids.

The rearrangement uses TRBV14 and TRBJ2-5, with a tentative D call TRBD1 (6 bases). CDR1 is SGHDN, CDR2 FVKESK, per germline. The germline V and J ends were trimmed by 1 base and 7 bases, with 13 bases remaining between them. This CDR3 comprises 14 residues. The CDR3 spells CASSQGTARGTQYF. The DNA of the CDR3 is TGTGCCAGCAGCCAAGGGACAGCAAGAGGGACCCAGTACTTC.

This clone appeared a few times. DNA of the CDR3: TGTAGCGCGGGAACCTACAATGAGCAGTTCTTC. Its protein is CSAGTYNEQFF. This rearrangement joins TRBV19 to TRBJ2-1; a possible D gene is TRBD2 (6 bases). The CDR3 runs 11 residues. Germline assignment: CDR1 LNHDA and CDR2 SQIVND (reference sequence).

The chain recombines TRBV19 with TRBJ2-5; no definite D call. V shed 3 bases and J shed 3 bases, with 8 bases lying between them. CDR1 LNHDA and CDR2 SQIVND come from the germline V gene (reference sequence). The CDR3 extends over 13 amino acids. This chain's CDR3 is CASSMRRKETQYF. CDR3 nucleotides: TGTGCCAGTAGTATGAGGAGAAAAGAGACCCAGTACTTC. Full variable domain (missing parts from reference TRBV19 and TRBJ2-5): DGGITQSPKYLFRKEGQNVTLSCEQNLNHDAMYWYRQDPGQGLRLIYYSQIVNDFQKGDIAEGYSVSREKKESFPLTVTSAQKNPTAFYLCASSMRRKETQYFGPGTRLLVL.

This sequence joins TRBV7-9 and TRBJ2-5, with D possibly being TRBD2 (5 bases). V gave up 5 bases and J gave up 7 bases, with 11 bases separating them. CDR1 and CDR2 from the germline V gene are SEHNR and FQNEAQ (reference sequence). The CDR3 contains 12 residues. This CDR3 reads CASSLIGRTQYF. CDR3 nucleotides: TGTGCCAGCAGCCTCATAGGGAGGACCCAGTACTTC. The variable domain in full, with the rest retrieved from reference TRBV7-9 and TRBJ2-5, is DTGVSQNPRHKITKRGQNVTFRCDPISEHNRLYWYRQTLGQGPEFLTYFQNEAQLEKSRLLSDRFSAERPKGSFSTLEIQRTEQGDSAMYLCASSLIGRTQYFGPGTRLLVL.

The J gene is TRBJ1-1, the V gene TRBV28; the D gene is possibly TRBD1 (6 bases). CDR3 length: 13 residues. Germline CDR1 is MDHEN and CDR2 is SYDVKM. V was pared by 11 bases and J by 4 bases, with 17 bases between. The CDR3 loop is CAGTGSRGTEAFF. The DNA of the CDR3 is TGTGCCGGTACAGGAAGCAGGGGCACTGAAGCTTTCTTT.

This chain connects TRBV19 to TRBJ1-2; possible D gene TRBD1, 5 bases. V lost 7 bases, J lost 0 bases, and 18 bases lay in between. The V gene's germline CDR1 is LNHDA and CDR2 SQIVND (reference sequence). The CDR3 consists of 16 residues. CDR3 sequence: CASTPGTYRSNYGYTF. In DNA, the CDR3 is TGTGCCAGTACTCCGGGGACTTACCGTTCTAACTATGGCTACACCTTC.

With regard to this clone: One junction end disagrees with the germline gene, perhaps due to a read error. V gene TRBV3-1 (or the pseudogene TRBV3-2) combines with J gene TRBJ2-7, with a weak D call TRBD2 (5 bases). The CDR3 length is 11 residues. The V gene's germline CDR1 is LGHDT and CDR2 YNNKEL (reference sequence). The CDR3 sequence is CASSQGEGIRF. For the CDR3, the DNA is TGTGCCAGCAGCCAAGGAGAGGGAATACGCTTC.

The rearrangement joins TRBV3-1 (or the pseudogene TRBV3-2) to TRBJ2-2; D is possibly TRBD1 (5 bases). CDR3 length: 13 amino acids. CDR1 LGHDT and CDR2 YNNKEL come from the germline V gene (reference sequence). V was pared by 4 bases and J by 13 bases, with 16 bases between. The CDR3 loop is CASSPFKGPGLFF. The DNA of the CDR3 is TGTGCCAGCAGCCCCTTCAAGGGGCCGGGGCTGTTTTTT.